The clone carrying this T cell receptor beta chain was recorded a few times. Antigen: not known. The data stem from a study of blood T cells in healthy people across ages. Healthy Caucasians from Russia aged roughly 6 to 90 served as donors. Combining a sample-barcoded 5' primer with a J-beta primer mix, a second PCR ran for about 6 to 11 cycles. TCRdb independently ran MiXCR on the 5' RACE reads; one entry per CDR3 protein. The repertoire includes 1.5 million to 2 million distinct CDR3 sequences, about 28% of them detected once, and about 7.7% sits in the top ten. Study results and limitations: Measured against age, TCR beta diversity per million T cells decreased in a roughly linear manner. Unsorted PBMC material precluded a definitive naive versus antigen-experienced comparison.

Germline CDR1 and CDR2: SGHRS and YFSETQ. This CDR3 region has 14 residues. Trimming cost V 4 bases and J 0 bases; bases outside gene matches: 3. The TCR originated in a woman in her 30s in good health. Sequencing was carried out using blood. V is TRBV5-1 and J is TRBJ1-1, with 7 bases matching TRBD1. Written as DNA, the CDR3 is TGCGCCAGCAGCCAGGGGGTCCTGAACACTGAAGCTTTCTTT. It specifies CASSQGVLNTEAFF.